The source of this T cell receptor (beta chain) is a study of a mutant IDH1 vaccine in newly diagnosed glioma. As for time point: baseline, week 1 (first vaccination visit). Treatment given: pre-vaccination baseline after standard-of-care therapy. Assay used: immunoSEQ multiplex PCR; TCRdb lists only in-frame clones, some missing. This repertoire shows 45,000 to 55,000 clones, roughly 89% found once; its top ten account for over 2%. J gave up 8 bases and V 4 bases, and 7 bases lay outside the gene matches. Germline CDR1 is SGHRS and CDR2 is YFSETQ. The CDR3 loop spans 13 amino acids. This clone was seen more than once but under ten times.

Sequenced material: PBMCs, taken from a glioma patient treated with radiotherapy, temozolomide or both. This chain links TRBV5-1 with TRBJ2-3; 7 nucleotides line up with TRBD2. The receptor was isolated from a man aged 40-55 years with glioma. The CDR3 DNA follows: TGCGCCAGCAGCCGGGGGGAGATGGGTACGCAGTATTTT. It translates to CASSRGEMGTQYF.